The clone carrying this T cell receptor beta chain was recorded at least ten times. Time point indicated: sample taken at primary tumor resection. TCRs were sequenced from unsorted whole RNA of tumor, nontumor lung or PBMC. The germline gives CDR1 LGHDT, CDR2 YNNKEL (reference sequence). The CDR3 spans 14 residues. Trimming cost V 3 bases and J 5 bases, with 13 bases left between them. TCRdb reprocessed the 5' RACE reads via MiXCR and lists one record per CDR3 protein. The data contain around 25,000 distinct CDR3 sequences, roughly 13% of them singletons. This entry comes from a study of spatial heterogeneity in lung cancer.

The sequence was collected from a female donor with early-stage non-small cell lung cancer. This chain connects TRBV3-1 to TRBJ1-1; D uncertain. Here the sequenced sample was PBMCs, taken at surgery. CDR3 nucleotide sequence: TGTGCCAGCAGCCACCGGGCCGTAGGTACTGAAGCTTTCTTT. This gives the protein CASSHRAVGTEAFF. Looking up the rest from reference TRBV3-1 and TRBJ1-1 gives the full variable domain: DTAVSQTPKYLVTQMGNDKSIKCEQNLGHDTMYWYKQDSKKFLKIMFSYNNKELIINETVPNRFSPKSPDKAHLNLHINSLELGDSAVYFCASSHRAVGTEAFFGQGTRLTVV.